This note documents a single TCR beta chain sequence. Its specificity is not known. PCR employed 60 Vbeta and 13 Jbeta primers. TCRdb keeps only in-frame clones here, not all; method: immunoSEQ multiplex PCR. The repertoire holds over 75,000 clones, with more than 60% as singletons. Germline V gene sequence: CDR1 LNHDA, CDR2 SQIVND (reference sequence). This CDR3 has 13 amino acids. Deletions cut 9 bases from V and 4 bases from J, with 10 bases between. The data stem from a study of cytomegalovirus exposure and HLA in healthy donors. Study outcomes and limitations: The study flagged roughly 150 TCR beta chains as cytomegalovirus-associated.

The rearrangement uses TRBV19 and TRBJ2-6; no clear D. Sequences were obtained from PBMCs. The sequence derives from a man aged 60 to 69 in good health and CMV-seropositive. CDR3 sequence (DNA): TGTGCCAGCCTCCTATCAGGGGCCAACGTCCTGACTTTC. Translating gives CASLLSGANVLTF.